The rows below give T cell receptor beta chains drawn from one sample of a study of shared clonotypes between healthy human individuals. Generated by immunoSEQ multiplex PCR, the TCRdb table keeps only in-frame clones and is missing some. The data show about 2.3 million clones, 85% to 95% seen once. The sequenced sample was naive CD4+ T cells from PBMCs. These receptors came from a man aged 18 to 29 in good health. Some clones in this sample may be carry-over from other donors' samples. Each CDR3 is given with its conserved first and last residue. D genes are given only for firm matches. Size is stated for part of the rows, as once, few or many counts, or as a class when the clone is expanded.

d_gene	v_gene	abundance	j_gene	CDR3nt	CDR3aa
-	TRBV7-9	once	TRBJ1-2	TGTGCCAGCAGCTTAGGCCAGGAGTATGGCTACACCTTC	CASSLGQEYGYTF
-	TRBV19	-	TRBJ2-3	TGTGCCAGTAGCTTAATTGGGGGGCCGGCAGATACGCAGTATTTT	CASSLIGGPADTQYF
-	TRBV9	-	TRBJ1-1	TGTGCCAGCAGCCCAAGCATTTCCGGGGCGCGTGACACTGAAGCTTTCTTT	CASSPSISGARDTEAFF
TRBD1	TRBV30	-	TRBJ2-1	TGTGCCTGGAGTGGGGACAGGACGAGCTCCTACAATGAGCAGTTCTTC	CAWSGDRTSSYNEQFF
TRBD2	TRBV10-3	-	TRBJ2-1	TGTGCCACCAGGACTAGCGGAAACAATGAGCAGTTCTTC	CATRTSGNNEQFF
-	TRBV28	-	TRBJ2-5	TGTGCCAGCAGGTTGCAAGGGTCGGAGACCCAGTACTTC	CASRLQGSETQYF
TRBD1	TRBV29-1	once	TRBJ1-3	TGCAGCGTTGAAGGGACAGGGAATAGAAACACCATATATTTT	CSVEGTGNRNTIYF
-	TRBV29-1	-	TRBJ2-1	TGCAGCGTTGAGGGGCGAAATGAGCAGTTCTTC	CSVEGRNEQFF
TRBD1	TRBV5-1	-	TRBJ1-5	TGCGCCAGCAGCTTTCTCCGGGACAGTAATTTTCATAGCAATCAGCCCCAGCATTTT	CASSFLRDSNFHSNQPQHF
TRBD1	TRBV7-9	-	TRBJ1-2	TGTGCCAGCAGCCGCACCCCGGCCAGGGGGCCGAACTACACCTTC	CASSRTPARGPNYTF
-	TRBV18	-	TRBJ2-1	TGTGCCAGCTCACCGCTCCGAAGGATTTCAAGCTACAATGAGCAGTTCTTC	CASSPLRRISSYNEQFF
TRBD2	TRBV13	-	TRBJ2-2	TGTGCCAGCAGCTCCTGGACTAGCCAAGGCCCAGGCACCGGGGAGCTGTTTTTT	CASSSWTSQGPGTGELFF
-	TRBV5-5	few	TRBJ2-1	TGTGCCAGCAGCTTGGCCAGGGCCACCTACAATGAGCAGTTCTTC	CASSLARATYNEQFF
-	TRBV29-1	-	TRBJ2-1	TGCAGCGTTGCGGAGAGCTCCTACAATGAGCAGTTCTTC	CSVAESSYNEQFF
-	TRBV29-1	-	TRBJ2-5	TGCAGCGTCGGGCCCCAAGAGACCCAGTACTTC	CSVGPQETQYF
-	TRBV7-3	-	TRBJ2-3	TGTGCCAGCAGCTTACTGGGCAGGGTCCCTCTCGGGGCAGATACGCAGTATTTT	CASSLLGRVPLGADTQYF
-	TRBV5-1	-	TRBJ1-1	TGCGCCAGCAGCTTGTTGCGGCGGGAGAACACTGAAGCTTTCTTT	CASSLLRRENTEAFF
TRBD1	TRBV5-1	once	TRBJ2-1	TGCGCCAGCAGCTCACCGGGACAGGGGGGACTGAGGTCCTACAATGAGCAGTTCTTC	CASSSPGQGGLRSYNEQFF
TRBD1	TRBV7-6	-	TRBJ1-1	TGTGCCAGCAGCCCTAGACAGGGGGGGTACACTGAAGCTTTCTTT	CASSPRQGGYTEAFF
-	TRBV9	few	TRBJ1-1	TGTGCCAGCAGCGTCCAGGGCTACTCTGAAGCTTTCTTT	CASSVQGYSEAFF
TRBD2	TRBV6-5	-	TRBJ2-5	TGTGCCAGCAGTTACCAACTAGCGGGAGTGGAGACCCAGTACTTC	CASSYQLAGVETQYF
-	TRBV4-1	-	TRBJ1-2	TGCGCCAGCAGCCCAAGGGGCCAATATGGCTACACCTTC	CASSPRGQYGYTF
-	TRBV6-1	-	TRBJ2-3	TGTGCCAGCAGTGAAGCAAGGCTAGCTTCGGGAGATACGCAGTATTTT	CASSEARLASGDTQYF
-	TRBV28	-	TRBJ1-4	TGTGCCAGCGGGGGTTTTGCAACTAATGAAAAACTGTTTTTT	CASGGFATNEKLFF
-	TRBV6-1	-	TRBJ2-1	TGTGCCAGTTGGGGGGCGGGAGTTGAGCAGTTCTTC	CASWGAGVEQFF
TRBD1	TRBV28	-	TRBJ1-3	TGTGCCAGCAGCAACCAGGGGGCGCAGAACACCATATATTTT	CASSNQGAQNTIYF
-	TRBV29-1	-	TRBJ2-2	TGCAGCGTTTTATCTTTAGGGGGGTTGGACACCGGGGAGCTGTTTTTT	CSVLSLGGLDTGELFF
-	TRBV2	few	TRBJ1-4	TGTGCCAGCAGGAGGGACGGCTCTGAAAAACTGTTTTTT	CASRRDGSEKLFF
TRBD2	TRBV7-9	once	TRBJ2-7	TGTGCCAGCAGCTTTGAACTAGCGGGAGAGCAGTACTTC	CASSFELAGEQYF
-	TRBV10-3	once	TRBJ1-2	TGTGCCATCAAAGACGGCGTCGATGGCTACACCTTC	CAIKDGVDGYTF
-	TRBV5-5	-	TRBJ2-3	TGTGCCAGCAGCCGGACTACCACAGATACGCAGTATTTT	CASSRTTTDTQYF
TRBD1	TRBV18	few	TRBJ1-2	TGTGCCAGCTCACCAGTTCCGGGGACCACAGGGGATGGCTACACCTTC	CASSPVPGTTGDGYTF
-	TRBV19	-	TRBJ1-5	TGTGCCAGTAGGAGTAGCAATCAGCCCCAGCATTTT	CASRSSNQPQHF
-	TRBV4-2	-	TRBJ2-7	TGTGCCAGCAGCCAGGCTGGTCGACGGCAGGCTTACGAGCAGTACTTC	CASSQAGRRQAYEQYF
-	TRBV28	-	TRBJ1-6	TGTGCCAGCACCACGTACGGGGCAGGAGATAATTCACCCCTCCACTTT	CASTTYGAGDNSPLHF
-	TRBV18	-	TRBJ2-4	TGTGCCAGCTCACCTTGGGTTAAAAACATTCAGTACTTC	CASSPWVKNIQYF
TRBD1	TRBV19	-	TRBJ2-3	TGTGCCACCGCGAAGGGACAGAGCACAGATACGCAGTATTTT	CATAKGQSTDTQYF
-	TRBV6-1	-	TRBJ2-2	TGTGCCAGCAGTGAAACAGGGTACACCGGGGAGCTGTTTTTT	CASSETGYTGELFF
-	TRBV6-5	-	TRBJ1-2	TGTGCCAGCCGCAGGGACTTAAACTATGGCTACACCTTC	CASRRDLNYGYTF
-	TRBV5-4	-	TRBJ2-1	TGTGCCAGCAGTTTATACGGGTCTAGCTCCTACAATGAGCAGTTCTTC	CASSLYGSSSYNEQFF